This record concerns one TCR beta chain sequence. The sample comes from a study of control samples from healthy donors and cancer patients. V shed 2 bases and J shed 4 bases, with 3 bases lying between them. Germline lookup yields CDR1 MNHNY and CDR2 SVGAGI (reference sequence). This CDR3 contains 12 residues. Using immunoSEQ multiplex PCR, the repertoire was profiled, and TCRdb retains in-frame clones only, with some absent. There are 250,000 to 300,000 clones in the sample; more than 65% occur only once, and 13% lies in the top ten. The receptor was derived from a woman aged 55-69 years with lung cancer. Sequenced: PBMCs. The chain uses TRBV6-6 and TRBJ2-1; no clear D gene. The CDR3 reads CASSYPYNEQFF. CDR3 sequence (DNA): TGTGCCAGCAGTTACCCTTACAATGAGCAGTTCTTC.